Given below is one TCR beta chain in context. This sample stems from a study of blood T cells in healthy people across ages. Together with a sample-barcoded 5' primer, a J-beta primer mix was included in a second PCR lasting about 6 to 11 cycles. A single record per CDR3 protein comes from TCRdb applying MiXCR to the 5' RACE reads. The sample has fewer than 800,000 distinct CDR3 sequences; roughly 25% are singletons. With each sample, at least 5 micrograms of total RNA were extracted. CDR1 and CDR2 from the germline V gene are SGHDN and FVKESK. Between the trimmed V and J ends, which lost 2 bases and 8 bases, there was a span of 15 bases. This CDR3 spans 14 amino acids. The data also belong to a second study, concerning T cells of mothers and their children. As that report states: In this cohort, donors were a few healthy Caucasian mothers plus their six children.

The chain links TRBV14 to TRBJ1-2, with D maybe TRBD1 (6 bases). The sequencing input was blood. The clonotype originates from a boy aged 5-17 years in good health. In DNA, the CDR3 is TGTGCCAGCAGCCAAATACAGGGTCACGGCGGCTACACCTTC. Protein product: CASSQIQGHGGYTF.